This T cell receptor (beta chain) derives from a study of blood T cell repertoires in COVID-19. At the level of the study: The analysed material was cDNA or gDNA that came from T cells, B-cell-depleted T cells, or PBMCs.

This clone showed up just once. The authors' processing: Nucleated cell counts were estimated from reference gene primer amplification. The data were produced by immunoSEQ multiplex PCR, yet TCRdb's version contains in-frame clones alone and is incomplete. Clonal size and the V and J genes are those of that table, whereas D and trimming came from the DNA. The table has about 250,000 clones, around 82% seen once. Trimming removed 5 bases from V and 2 bases from J, with 19 bases in between. CDR1 and CDR2 (germline): SGHNT, YYREEE (reference sequence). The CDR3 length is 16 residues. The clonotype comes from a man older than 75 with acute or convalescent COVID-19. The specimen was peripheral blood. V gene TRBV5-4 combines with J gene TRBJ1-1, with D perhaps TRBD1 (5 bases). The CDR3 sequence is CASSLTVAQGNTEAFF. The CDR3 nucleotides are TGTGCCAGCAGTTTGACGGTTGCCCAGGGCAACACTGAAGCTTTCTTT.